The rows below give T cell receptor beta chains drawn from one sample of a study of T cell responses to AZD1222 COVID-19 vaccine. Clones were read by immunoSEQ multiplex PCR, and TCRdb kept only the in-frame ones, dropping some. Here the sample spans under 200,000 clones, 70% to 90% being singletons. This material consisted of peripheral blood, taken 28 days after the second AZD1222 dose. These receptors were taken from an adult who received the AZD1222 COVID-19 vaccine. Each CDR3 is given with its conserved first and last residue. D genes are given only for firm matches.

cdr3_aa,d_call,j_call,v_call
CASSLGHGEQYF,.,TRBJ2-7,TRBV11-2
CASSRTRGPQHF,.,TRBJ1-5,TRBV3-1/TRBV3-2
CAWSGGSYGYTF,.,TRBJ1-2,TRBV30
CATSRAGGGLGTEAFF,TRBD1,TRBJ1-1,TRBV15
CASSPPGAQGAFF,.,TRBJ1-1,TRBV18
CASSQGDRGVYGYTF,TRBD1,TRBJ1-2,TRBV4-1
CASSFAGTPNTEAFF,.,TRBJ1-1,TRBV6-2/TRBV6-3
CASSQESGVGETQYF,.,TRBJ2-5,TRBV4-3
CASMRDPRNTQYF,.,TRBJ2-3,TRBV12-3/TRBV12-4
CASSPQGQLSSYNSPLHF,.,TRBJ1-6,TRBV12-1
CASSLRGGGNTGELFF,.,TRBJ2-2,TRBV7-2
CASSATSGGVPDTQYF,TRBD2,TRBJ2-3,TRBV2
CASSLAGQGVNTEAFF,TRBD1,TRBJ1-1,TRBV7-9
CASSASSTGGDGYTF,TRBD1,TRBJ1-2,TRBV7-9
CASGGQSYNSPLHF,TRBD1,TRBJ1-6,TRBV2
CANPGGRGSEKLFF,TRBD1,TRBJ1-4,TRBV6-9
CASSLAGNTGELFF,TRBD2,TRBJ2-2,TRBV10-1